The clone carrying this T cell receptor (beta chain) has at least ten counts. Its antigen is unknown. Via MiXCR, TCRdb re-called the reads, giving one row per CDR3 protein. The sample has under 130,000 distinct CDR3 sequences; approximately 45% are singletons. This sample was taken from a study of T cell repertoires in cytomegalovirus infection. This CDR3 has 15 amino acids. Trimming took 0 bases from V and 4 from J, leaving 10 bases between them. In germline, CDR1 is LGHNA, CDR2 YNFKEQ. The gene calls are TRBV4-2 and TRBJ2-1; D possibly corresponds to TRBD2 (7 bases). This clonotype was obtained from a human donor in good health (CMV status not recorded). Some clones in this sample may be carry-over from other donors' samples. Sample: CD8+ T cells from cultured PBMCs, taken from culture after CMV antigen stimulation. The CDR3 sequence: CASSQDKGGYNEQFF. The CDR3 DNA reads TGTGCCAGCAGCCAAGATAAGGGGGGGTACAATGAGCAGTTCTTC.